This TCR beta chain was profiled in a study of blood T cell repertoires in COVID-19 (dated by TCRdb to 2020 to 2022). Notes on the research overall: Samples from collaborators originated in the United States, Italy and Spain and spanned both the acute and convalescent phases of COVID-19. The repertoires were made available in a free public database intended to serve as a resource for research on the immune response to SARS-CoV-2. The sample metadata nearly always contained a de-identified subject ID, COVID-19 status, age in years and sex. Where available, HLA class I and class II types were obtained from metadata supplied by the sample provider rather than from assay-based typing. Deeply sampled blood TCRbeta repertoires from subjects exposed to, actively infected with, or recovered from COVID-19 were included in the dataset. The samples were drawn from the first 160 participants of the ongoing ImmuneRACE study and from 950 to 1,500 subjects provided by 6 global collaborators. The prospective study material was composed of cDNA or gDNA derived from T cells, B-cell-depleted T cells, or PBMCs. Overall results and qualifications from the work: Clinical and demographic metadata were provided uncurated, with the amount varying by source and participant.

The CDR3 numbers 15 residues from cysteine through phenylalanine. The sequence is cut down to CDR3 DNA, 45 bases in frame from base 1. CDR1 is given as KGHSH and CDR2 as LQKENI, both from the germline V gene. Clipping removes 1 base from V and 7 bases from J, with 4 as the unmatched junction base count. About this clone itself: Its recognized antigen is unknown. Nothing much larger sits one base from this clone, and base qualities are not available.

A second Seattle source provided samples from volunteer blood donors who had recovered from COVID-19. Whole blood was collected in K2EDTA tubes by collaborating institutions according to the institutions' own protocols. For TCRbeta analysis, collaborators shipped samples as frozen whole blood, isolated PBMCs, or DNA extracted from either of those sample types. TCRbeta CDR3 regions were amplified from genomic DNA using the immunoSEQ Assay, a bias-controlled multiplex PCR. Processing in the source paper ran as follows. Within the assay, amplification of reference gene primers was used to estimate how many nucleated cells each sample contained. To quantify the absolute abundance of each unique TCRbeta CDR3 rearrangement, sequence reads were collapsed and filtered. For each sample, productive Simpson clonality was calculated as the square root of Simpson's diversity index over productive rearrangements. Here the immuneACCESS table is served through TCRdb, limited to in-frame sequences with V and J called. Missing clones are a known gap in these copies; in checked studies unresolved V genes cover under half, and the rest lacks a known reason. V, J and clone size are taken as reported in that table, and D and trimming were inferred from the DNA itself. Counted in this sample were 250,000 to 300,000 clones; approximately 87% of them appeared once. Clones ranked in the top ten supply 4.6% of the sample.

The sequencing input was peripheral blood. Rearrangement joined TRBV18 to TRBJ2-2; the central 9 bases match TRBD1. The receptor's source is a man aged 60-69 years who had recovered from COVID-19. The nucleotide sequence reads TGTGCCAGCTCACCACGGGGACAGGGACTCGGGGAGCTGTTTTTT. Its amino acids are CASSPRGQGLGELFF.